Following are 13 T cell receptor beta chains from one sample sequenced in a study of T cells in Graves' hyperthyroidism and ophthalmopathy. Amplified TCR beta CDR3 regions came from RNA transcripts. The primer set for the first-round RT-PCR of the TCR CDR3 was HTBI. In TCRdb, the multiplex PCR reads were re-called with MiXCR into one record per CDR3 protein. The sample includes 700,000 or so distinct CDR3 sequences, about a sixth of them seen just once. The sequenced material came from blood. All receptors derive from a man aged 18 to 30 with Graves' hyperthyroidism.

Ten or more counts support this clonotype. The chain has TRBV7-9 and TRBJ2-1; D gene ambiguous. The germline V and J ends were trimmed by 0 bases and 0 bases, with 6 bases remaining between them. The CDR3 has 15 amino acids. From germline, CDR1 is SEHNR and CDR2 FQNEAQ (reference sequence). CDR3 in amino acids: CASSLAPSSYNEQFF. For the CDR3, the DNA is TGTGCCAGCAGCTTAGCCCCGAGCTCCTACAATGAGCAGTTCTTC. The entire variable domain, with the rest obtained from reference TRBV7-9 and TRBJ2-1, is as follows: DTGVSQNPRHKITKRGQNVTFRCDPISEHNRLYWYRQTLGQGPEFLTYFQNEAQLEKSRLLSDRFSAERPKGSFSTLEIQRTEQGDSAMYLCASSLAPSSYNEQFFGPGTRLTVL.

This clonotype has at least ten counts. V is TRBV7-3 and J is TRBJ2-1; D is possibly TRBD1 or TRBD2 (5 bases each). CDR3 length: 13 amino acids. From germline, CDR1 is SGHTA and CDR2 FQGTGA. V lost 4 bases and J lost 5, with 9 bases in between. CDR3 in DNA: TGTGCCAGCAGCTCGGGACGAGACAATGAGCAGTTCTTC. This encodes CASSSGRDNEQFF. Full variable domain (outside the CDR3, taken from reference TRBV7-3 and TRBJ2-1): GAGVSQTPSNKVTEKGKYVELRCDPISGHTALYWYRQSLGQGPEFLIYFQGTGAADDSGLPNDRFFAVRPEGSVSTLKIQRTERGDSAVYLCASSSGRDNEQFFGPGTRLTVL.

The chain links TRBV28 to TRBJ2-7; TRBD1 aligns across 11 bases. The trim removed 6 bases at V and 3 bases at J, leaving 4 bases unmatched. The germline V gene encodes CDR1 MDHEN and CDR2 SYDVKM. The CDR3 is 14 amino acids. CDR3 sequence reads: CASRRTGGVYEQYF. CDR3 nucleotides: TGTGCCAGCAGGAGGACAGGGGGCGTCTACGAGCAGTACTTC.

This clonotype was observed a few times. V and J are TRBV5-4 and TRBJ1-4, with D maybe TRBD1 (5 bases). Between the trimmed V and J ends, which lost 3 bases and 5 bases, there was a span of 11 bases. The CDR3 runs to 14 residues. Germline values: CDR1 SGHNT, CDR2 YYREEE (reference sequence). The CDR3 DNA reads TGTGCCAGCAGCTCCGGGGCGAGGAATGAAAAACTGTTTTTT. Its protein is CASSSGARNEKLFF.

The table lists this clonotype with many counts. The gene calls are TRBV10-3 and TRBJ2-1; D could derive from TRBD1 or TRBD2 (5 bases each). Between the trimmed V and J ends, which lost 7 bases and 6 bases, there was a span of 16 bases. Germline V gene data show CDR1 as ENHRY and CDR2 as SYGVKD. CDR3 length: 14 residues. The CDR3 DNA reads TGTGCCATCACAGGTGAGGGGTATGTCAATGAGCAGTTCTTC. This translates into CAITGEGYVNEQFF.

In its sample, this clonotype was seen a few times. The chain couples TRBV29-1 to TRBJ2-2; TRBD2 is a possible D gene (6 bases). V lost 3 bases to trimming and J lost 0 bases, with 11 bases between them. Germline values: CDR1 SQVTM, CDR2 ANQGSEA. The length of the CDR3 is 15 residues. CDR3 in amino acids: CSVEEGMSNTGELFF. DNA for the CDR3: TGCAGCGTTGAGGAGGGAATGTCGAACACCGGGGAGCTGTTTTTT.

This clonotype has a handful of counts. This chain joins TRBV28 and TRBJ1-2; possibly TRBD1 for D (5 bases). Germline V gives CDR1 MDHEN, CDR2 SYDVKM. Trimming removed 6 bases at V and 4 bases at J, with 15 bases between. This CDR3 has 14 amino acids. CDR3 DNA: TGTGCCAGCAGCCTATTGGGGGAATCCTATGGCTACACCTTC. Translated, it gives CASSLLGESYGYTF.

The rearrangement uses TRBV18 and TRBJ2-1, with TRBD2 matching 7 bases. Losses at the gene ends were 8 bases for V and 3 bases for J; bases not matched to a gene: 7. The germline V gene encodes CDR1 KGHSH and CDR2 LQKENI. CDR3 size: 14 residues. The DNA of the CDR3 is TGTGCCAGCCGAGGAGCGGGGTACTACAATGAGCAGTTCTTC. Encoded protein: CASRGAGYYNEQFF.

The rearrangement links TRBV12-3 or TRBV12-4 to TRBJ1-2; TRBD1 matches 7 bases. The CDR3 runs to 16 residues. Germline trimming cut 6 bases from V and 7 bases from J; bases unmatched to any gene: 17. The CDR3 loop is CASRNRTGQSLAGYTF. The CDR3 coding sequence is TGTGCCAGCAGAAACCGGACAGGTCAGTCCTTAGCTGGCTACACCTTC.

This clonotype was picked up many times. The chain has TRBV12-5 and TRBJ1-5; TRBD1 matches at 12 bases. This CDR3 region has 15 residues. V shed 6 bases and J 7 bases; nucleotides not matched to a gene: 7. From germline, CDR1 is LGHNT and CDR2 FRNRAP. CDR3 amino acids: CASGPGTGGGQPQHF. In DNA, the CDR3 is TGTGCTAGTGGACCCGGGACAGGGGGCGGCCAGCCCCAGCATTTT.

This clonotype was counted only a few times. The chain uses TRBV25-1 and TRBJ2-3, with D maybe TRBD2 (5 bases). The ends were cut back, 6 bases at V and 7 bases at J, with 11 bases in the middle. The CDR3 totals 12 residues. Germline loops: CDR1 MGHDK, CDR2 SYGVNS. The CDR3 nucleotides read TGTGCCAGCAGGACACCGGGGAATACGCAGTATTTT. It specifies CASRTPGNTQYF.

Many counts were recorded for this clonotype. J is TRBJ2-5 and V is TRBV6-2 or TRBV6-3; D may be TRBD2 (6 bases). CDR1 and CDR2 from the germline V gene are MNHEY and SVGEGT. Trimming removed 6 bases at V and 1 base at J, with 12 bases between. The length of the CDR3 is 14 residues. This chain's CDR3 is CASSSAGTQETQYF. The CDR3 bases are TGTGCCAGCAGCTCTGCGGGGACCCAAGAGACCCAGTACTTC.

V and J are TRBV10-3 and TRBJ2-4; 10 nucleotides agree with TRBD1. V lost 0 bases, J lost 0 bases, and 2 bases stayed unmatched. The CDR3 loop spans 17 amino acids. The germline gives CDR1 ENHRY, CDR2 SYGVKD. CDR3 in DNA: TGTGCCATCAGTGAGTCCGGGACAGGGGTAGCCAAAAACATTCAGTACTTC. Its protein is CAISESGTGVAKNIQYF.